These 26 T cell receptor beta chains were sequenced from one sample in a study of blood T cells in healthy people across ages. Primed by a sample-barcoded 5' primer and a J-beta primer mix, a second PCR proceeded for about 6 to 11 cycles. MiXCR, applied by TCRdb to the 5' RACE reads, yields one record per CDR3 protein. This table has 850,000 to 950,000 distinct CDR3 sequences, more than 25% appearing once. The sequencing sample was made of blood. The receptors originated from a woman of 80 years or more in good health.

The table lists this clonotype with a few counts. This chain links TRBV7-3 with TRBJ2-5, with 7 nucleotides matching TRBD2. Trimming took 3 bases from V and 3 from J; bases not matched to a gene: 10. This CDR3 spans 16 amino acids. Looked up from germline, CDR1 is SGHTA and CDR2 is FQGTGA. The CDR3 region has the DNA TGTGCCAGCAGCTTTCTAGGGAGGGCCGGTGAAGAGACCCAGTACTTC. Protein: CASSFLGRAGEETQYF.

Details on this clonotype: A single base separates this from a much larger clone, so it may be a read error. V gene TRBV5-5 combines with J gene TRBJ2-7; 10 nucleotides match TRBD1. Per germline, CDR1 SGHKS and CDR2 YYEKEE (reference sequence). The CDR3 has 19 amino acids. V dropped 4 bases and J dropped 7; count of bases not matched to a gene: 23. The CDR3 sequence: CASSTSGTGVSISYNEQYF. The CDR3 DNA follows: TGTGCCAGCAGCACCTCCGGGACAGGGGTGTCCATTAGCTACAATGAGCAGTACTTC.

Details on this clonotype: A read error may account for a junction end that differs from germline. The genes are TRBV20-1 and TRBJ1-4; possible D gene TRBD1, 5 bases. The CDR3 has 15 residues. The germline V gene encodes CDR1 DFQATT and CDR2 SNEGSKA (reference sequence). Written as DNA, the CDR3 is TGCAGTGCTACCCGTGGGGCGGCCCCTAATGACAAACTGTTTTTT. Amino acids: CSATRGAAPNDKLFF.

This clonotype was seen at least ten times. CDR3 loop: CASSLGRATDTQYF. The CDR3 bases are TGTGCCAGCAGCTTAGGCAGGGCGACAGATACGCAGTATTTT. The chain couples TRBV11-3 to TRBJ2-3, with D possibly matching TRBD1 (5 bases). The CDR3 is made up of 14 amino acids. V lost 1 base, J lost 3 bases, and 8 bases lay in between. Per germline, CDR1 SGHNT and CDR2 YENEEA.

This clonotype has just a few counts. The V gene is TRBV28, the J gene TRBJ1-5; 10 nucleotides align to TRBD1. The CDR3 has 15 amino acids. CDR1 MDHEN and CDR2 SYDVKM come from the germline V gene. V lost 7 bases, J lost 4 bases, and 7 bases stayed unmatched. This CDR3 is CASMGTGVGNQPQHF. The CDR3 nucleotides are TGTGCCAGCATGGGGACAGGGGTTGGAAATCAGCCCCAGCATTTT.

At least ten counts were recorded for this clonotype. V usage is TRBV4-1 and J usage is TRBJ2-6; D uncertain. CDR1 is MGHRA and CDR2 is YSYEKL in the germline V gene. CDR3 length: 15 residues. V was cut by 0 bases and J by 2 bases, with 5 bases left in between. The CDR3 DNA reads as TGCGCCAGCAGCCAAGATTCAGCTGGGGCCAACGTCCTGACTTTC. It yields the protein CASSQDSAGANVLTF.

The V call is TRBV4-2, the J call TRBJ2-7; 11 bases line up with TRBD2. J lost 5 bases, V lost 5 bases, and 8 bases had no gene match. The CDR3 runs 15 residues. Germline values: CDR1 LGHNA, CDR2 YNFKEQ. CDR3 region: CASSLVSGGAHEQYF. CDR3 bases: TGTGCCAGCAGCTTGGTTAGCGGGGGGGCCCACGAGCAGTACTTC.

V and J are TRBV6-2 or TRBV6-3 and TRBJ1-4, with 8 bases aligning to TRBD1. From germline, CDR1 is MNHEY and CDR2 SVGEGT. With 6 bases clipped from V and 11 bases from J, the junction kept 5 bases outside the gene matches. This CDR3 has 12 residues. CDR3 bases: TGTGCCAGCAGGACAGGGGCGGATAAACTGTTTTTT. The encoded protein is CASRTGADKLFF.

Worth noting for this clonotype: A much larger clone lies a single base off, so this may be a read error. V usage is TRBV2 and J usage is TRBJ1-2; no clear D. CDR3 length: 8 amino acids. Germline V CDR1 and CDR2: SNHLY, FYNNEI. The ends were cut back, 10 bases at V and 9 bases at J, with 6 bases in the middle. The CDR3 protein is CATVSYTF. The CDR3, as DNA: TGTGCCACCGTTAGCTACACCTTC. Full variable domain (rest looked up from reference TRBV2 and TRBJ1-2): EPEVTQTPSHQVTQMGQEVILRCVPISNHLYFYWYRQILGQKVEFLVSFYNNEISEKSEIFDDQFSVERPDGSNFTLKIRSTKLEDSAMYFCATVSYTFGSGTRLTVV.

The sample holds many counts of this clonotype. This chain connects TRBV12-3 or TRBV12-4 to TRBJ2-5; 8 bases are shared with TRBD2. Trimming cost V 1 base and J 3 bases; bases outside gene matches: 7. The CDR3 totals 16 residues. For the CDR3, the DNA is TGTGCCAGCAGTTTAGAGCCAGCGGGGGCCAAAGAGACCCAGTACTTC. It codes for CASSLEPAGAKETQYF.

There are a few counts of this clonotype. The chain employs TRBV21-1 and TRBJ2-7; the table's TRBD1 call for D was not verified on the DNA. TRBV21-1 is deemed a pseudogene. The CDR3 covers 17 residues. CDR3 DNA sequence: TGTGCCAGCAGCAGGCTCCGGACGGGGGAAAGGACCTACGAGCAGTACTTC. Protein: CASSRLRTGERTYEQYF.

This clonotype was seen ten or more times. This chain connects TRBV20-1 to TRBJ2-5, with 9 bases aligning to TRBD2. The CDR3 runs to 15 residues. J was trimmed by 2 bases and V by 0 bases; bases with no gene match: 4. Germline V gene lookup returns CDR1 DFQATT and CDR2 SNEGSKA (reference sequence). This chain's CDR3 is CSARDGTSGQETQYF. The CDR3 nucleotides read TGCAGTGCTAGAGATGGAACTAGCGGGCAAGAGACCCAGTACTTC.

Concerning this clonotype itself: This may arise from a read error, as a much more abundant clone is one base away. The CDR3 nucleotides are TGTGCCGGCAGCCAAAGGTTGGACTATGGCTACACCTTC. Protein sequence: CAGSQRLDYGYTF. The rearrangement uses TRBV7-2 and TRBJ1-2; D remains ambiguous. The germline V gene encodes CDR1 SGHTA and CDR2 FQGNSA. The CDR3 runs 13 residues.

Many counts were recorded for this clonotype. CDR3 loop: CASSSSIRSNYGYTF. The CDR3 DNA reads as TGTGCCAGCAGCTCATCGATCCGTTCTAACTATGGCTACACCTTC. This chain connects TRBV7-9 to TRBJ1-2, with D unresolved. V was shortened by 4 bases and J by 0 bases, with 12 bases between the two germline ends. CDR3 size: 15 residues. Per germline, CDR1 SEHNR and CDR2 FQNEAQ (reference sequence).

This clonotype was counted between two and nine times. The V and J genes are TRBV6-1 and TRBJ1-4; D gene uncertain. V was shortened by 8 bases and J by 0 bases, with 13 bases between the two germline ends. Germline CDR1 reads MNHNS; CDR2 reads SASEGT. The CDR3 runs 15 residues. CDR3 bases: TGTGCCAGCCGAGAGGAACGTGCAACTAATGAAAAACTGTTTTTT. Its protein is CASREERATNEKLFF.

The chain uses TRBV19 and TRBJ1-5; possible D gene TRBD1, 5 bases. The length of the CDR3 is 14 residues. V was clipped by 5 bases and J by 9 bases, with 17 bases between them. Germline V lookup: CDR1 LNHDA, CDR2 SQIVND (reference sequence). The chain's CDR3 is CASSVGAGGAPQHF. CDR3 nucleotides: TGTGCCAGTAGTGTCGGGGCAGGTGGGGCGCCCCAGCATTTT.

This clonotype has ten or more counts. The V and J genes are TRBV4-1 and TRBJ2-5; TRBD1 matches 8 bases. The germline CDR1 and CDR2 sequences are MGHRA and YSYEKL. V shed 3 bases and J 4 bases; nucleotides not matched to a gene: 4. The CDR3 length is 14 residues. For the CDR3, the DNA is TGCGCCAGCAGCCAGACAGGGGTGCCAGAGACCCAGTACTTC. Translated: CASSQTGVPETQYF.

This clonotype was seen ten or more times. The chain has TRBV7-7 and TRBJ2-5; TRBD2 aligns across 7 bases. CDR3 length equals 13 residues. V shed 6 bases, J shed 4 bases, and the junction held 5 bases outside the gene matches. Germline CDR1 reads SSHAT; CDR2 reads FNYEAQ (reference sequence). The CDR3: CASSLPGGETQYF. The CDR3, as DNA: TGTGCCAGCAGTTTACCGGGGGGAGAGACCCAGTACTTC.

The chain has TRBV10-3 and TRBJ2-7, with TRBD2 identical over 9 bases. With V trimmed by 5 bases and J by 5 bases, 10 bases remained unmatched. The CDR3 has 15 amino acids. Germline CDR1 reads ENHRY; CDR2 reads SYGVKD. CDR3 residues: CAISPLGGRADEQYF. The DNA of the CDR3 is TGTGCCATCAGTCCCCTGGGCGGGAGGGCCGACGAGCAGTACTTC.

Only a few counts were recorded for this clonotype. CDR3 in amino acids: CASNHLGQGTGELFF. Here the CDR3 DNA reads TGTGCCAGCAACCACTTGGGACAGGGGACCGGGGAGCTGTTTTTT. The chain couples TRBV9 to TRBJ2-2; TRBD1 aligns across 10 bases. The CDR3 loop spans 15 amino acids. Germline-derived CDR1 and CDR2 are SGDLS and YYNGEE. Unmatched junction bases numbered 7, after V lost 6 bases and J lost 5 bases.

Concerning this clonotype: A much larger clonotype is one base distant, so this may be a read error. V usage is TRBV20-1 and J usage is TRBJ2-5; D uncertain. Germline V gives CDR1 DFQATT, CDR2 SNEGSKA (reference sequence). Trimming stripped 6 bases from V and 5 bases from J, with 16 bases between. The CDR3 is 13 residues long. CDR3: CSAPKPVRETQYF. CDR3 in DNA: TGCAGTGCCCCTAAGCCAGTGCGTGAGACCCAGTACTTC.

This clonotype was counted ten times or more. The V gene is TRBV6-2 or TRBV6-3, the J gene TRBJ2-1; perhaps TRBD1 as D (5 bases). The CDR3 extends over 13 amino acids. The V gene's germline CDR1 is MNHEY and CDR2 SVGEGT. Trimming removed 6 bases at V and 5 bases at J, with 11 bases between. The CDR3 reads CASRRTGDNEQFF. CDR3 DNA sequence: TGTGCCAGCAGGAGAACAGGAGACAATGAGCAGTTCTTC.

This clonotype was seen a few times. A much bigger clone sits one base away, suggesting this may be a read error. This chain links TRBV6-6 with TRBJ2-5; no definite D call. CDR1 MNHNY and CDR2 SVGAGI come from the germline V gene (reference sequence). This CDR3 has 16 residues. The CDR3 nucleotides read TGTGCCAGCAGTTACACGGCGAGACCAAATCAAGAGGCCCAGTACTTC. Its translation: CASSYTARPNQEAQYF.

V is TRBV2 and J is TRBJ2-1, with 10 bases matching TRBD1. The CDR3 has 15 amino acids. V gave up 5 bases and J gave up 13 bases; unmatched junction bases: 14. Germline CDR1 is SNHLY and CDR2 is FYNNEI. This CDR3 is CASSPTGGYPETQFF. CDR3 sequence (DNA): TGTGCCAGCAGTCCGACAGGGGGCTATCCTGAGACCCAGTTCTTC.

This clonotype was found many times. The DNA for the CDR3 is TGCAGTGCTAGGGCAGGTAGGGAGCAGTTCTTC. As protein: CSARAGREQFF. The chain recombines TRBV20-1 with TRBJ2-1; D uncertain. The CDR3 consists of 11 residues. CDR1 is DFQATT and CDR2 is SNEGSKA in the germline V gene (reference sequence). Trimming took 3 bases from V and 10 from J, leaving 10 bases between them.

This clonotype has ten or more counts. The chain has TRBV3-1 and TRBJ2-5, with D possibly matching TRBD1 (5 bases). Germline loops: CDR1 LGHDT, CDR2 YNNKEL (reference sequence). This CDR3 region has 15 residues. V dropped 2 bases and J dropped 3 bases, with 13 bases sitting between them. The CDR3 bases are TGTGCCAGCAGCCAATCCCCCGGCAGGGAAGAGACCCAGTACTTC. The encoded protein is CASSQSPGREETQYF.